These T cell receptor beta chains were read from a single sample in a study of T-cell reconstitution after alpha-beta-depleted transplantation in children. MiXCR, applied by TCRdb to the PCR reads, yields one record per CDR3 protein. The data show roughly 590,000 distinct CDR3 sequences, approximately 16% seen once. The specimen was PBMCs from the stem cell graft donor, collected from the stem cell graft. These receptors came from a human donor who donated a stem cell graft to a child with acute myeloid leukemia. Each CDR3 is given without its conserved first and last residue.

J: TRBJ1-1; V: TRBV20-1; CDR3: SARIYRRGNTEAF
J: TRBJ2-7; V: TRBV20-1; CDR3: SAGEGPYEQY
J: TRBJ2-3; V: TRBV27; CDR3: ASSAGTAGTDTQY
J: TRBJ1-1; V: TRBV5-5; CDR3: ASSIGTGRMNTEAF
J: TRBJ2-1; V: TRBV5-1; CDR3: ASSLGAADNNEQF
J: TRBJ1-2; V: TRBV20-1; CDR3: SARDLGSQSYGYT
J: TRBJ2-2; V: TRBV7-2; CDR3: ASSPPSGRNTGELF
J: TRBJ2-6; V: TRBV20-1; CDR3: SAGSTGRSGANVLT
J: TRBJ1-6; V: TRBV27; CDR3: ASSFTQGYNSPLH
J: TRBJ2-1; V: TRBV20-1; CDR3: SGRRPEFGNEQF
J: TRBJ2-7; V: TRBV6-2/TRBV6-3; CDR3: ASSYTGGGYEQY
J: TRBJ2-1; V: TRBV21-1; CDR3: ASNPGQPDGLSYNEQF
J: TRBJ2-5; V: TRBV29-1; CDR3: SVSTGTFEETQY
J: TRBJ1-1; V: TRBV28; CDR3: ATIRSGPDTEAF
J: TRBJ2-1; V: TRBV7-8; CDR3: ASSSTTTNEQL
J: TRBJ2-7; V: TRBV20-1; CDR3: SARVGTGVSYEQY
J: TRBJ2-1; V: TRBV7-2; CDR3: ASTTSLWGGYEQF
J: TRBJ2-7; V: TRBV12-3/TRBV12-4; CDR3: ASSFGQGGTYEQY
J: TRBJ2-7; V: TRBV6-5; CDR3: ASSNPHETGDYEQY
J: TRBJ1-4; V: TRBV19; CDR3: ASSPGPPTTTNEKLF
J: TRBJ2-5; V: TRBV12-3/TRBV12-4; CDR3: ASSFSAGAQETQY
J: TRBJ2-2; V: TRBV6-2/TRBV6-3; CDR3: ASSWPNTGELF
J: TRBJ2-3; V: TRBV7-2; CDR3: ASSSRQGSPDTQY
J: TRBJ1-1; V: TRBV5-5; CDR3: ASSFGQIMNTEAF
J: TRBJ2-3; V: TRBV20-1; CDR3: SARDPGGSRSTDTQY
J: TRBJ2-7; V: TRBV6-2/TRBV6-3; CDR3: ASRETGPPYEQY
J: TRBJ2-1; V: TRBV20-1; CDR3: SAPPSKWNEKF
J: TRBJ1-1; V: TRBV7-2; CDR3: ASSLADGNTEAF
J: TRBJ1-4; V: TRBV20-1; CDR3: SAITYSLNEKLF
J: TRBJ1-6; V: TRBV20-1; CDR3: SARAHHRGDNSPLH
J: TRBJ2-1; V: TRBV10-3; CDR3: AIMGATSYNEQF
J: TRBJ1-6; V: TRBV29-1; CDR3: SVLETTGNSPLH
J: TRBJ2-1; V: TRBV20-1; CDR3: SASWTTPYNEQF
J: TRBJ2-6; V: TRBV18; CDR3: ASSLRGGTSGANVLT
J: TRBJ1-4; V: TRBV5-1; CDR3: ASSPPGQTNEKLF
J: TRBJ2-3; V: TRBV6-5; CDR3: ASTRAGDTQY
J: TRBJ2-2; V: TRBV6-2/TRBV6-3; CDR3: ASIGTSLSGELF
J: TRBJ2-7; V: TRBV20-1; CDR3: SATPLETERLAGGPYEQY
J: TRBJ2-3; V: TRBV28; CDR3: ASSSPSRGDRTDTQY
J: TRBJ1-2; V: TRBV28; CDR3: ATDAGVYHGYT
J: TRBJ1-5; V: TRBV18; CDR3: ASSLRQGDNQPQH